Sequencing of this T cell receptor (beta chain) was carried out in a study of T cells in Graves' hyperthyroidism and ophthalmopathy. Exclusion of patients followed from uncontrolled infection, other autoimmune disease, pregnancy or lactation. Diagnoses were made from clinical symptoms, serum measures (thyroxine and TRAb), thyroid ultrasound and orbital computed tomography. Amplified regions were TCR beta CDR3 sequences from RNA transcripts. Using the HTBI primer set, a first-round RT-PCR was run on the TCR CDR3. TCRdb processed the multiplex PCR reads anew with MiXCR; each CDR3 protein has one entry. This table has roughly 500,000 distinct CDR3 sequences, approximately 15% appearing once. Whole-study results and caveats: Most thyroid clonotypes with frequency above 0.001 were detected in blood.

V lost 7 bases and J 4 bases, leaving 16 bases between the germline ends. The CDR3 totals 13 residues. Germline CDR1 reads SQVTM; CDR2 reads ANQGSEA. On this clonotype: Its antigen is unidentified.

Sequenced: blood. The chain recombines TRBV29-1 with TRBJ2-5, with unresolved D. This clonotype was obtained from a woman in her 30s with Graves' hyperthyroidism that later progressed to Graves' ophthalmopathy. The CDR3 protein is CSGASDNGETQYF. The CDR3 DNA sequence: TGCAGCGGGGCAAGTGATAACGGAGAGACCCAGTACTTC.